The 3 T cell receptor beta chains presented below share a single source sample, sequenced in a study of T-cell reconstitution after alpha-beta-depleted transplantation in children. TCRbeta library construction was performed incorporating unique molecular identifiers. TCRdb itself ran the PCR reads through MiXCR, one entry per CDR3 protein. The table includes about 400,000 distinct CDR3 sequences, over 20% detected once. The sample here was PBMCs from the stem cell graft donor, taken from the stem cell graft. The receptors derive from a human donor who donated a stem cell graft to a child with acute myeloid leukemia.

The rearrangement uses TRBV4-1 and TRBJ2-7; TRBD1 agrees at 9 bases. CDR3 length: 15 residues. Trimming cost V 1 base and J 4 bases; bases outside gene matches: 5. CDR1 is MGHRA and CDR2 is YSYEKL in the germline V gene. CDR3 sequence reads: CASSQVGTGRYEQYF. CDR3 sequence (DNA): TGCGCCAGCAGCCAAGTGGGGACAGGGAGGTACGAGCAGTACTTC.

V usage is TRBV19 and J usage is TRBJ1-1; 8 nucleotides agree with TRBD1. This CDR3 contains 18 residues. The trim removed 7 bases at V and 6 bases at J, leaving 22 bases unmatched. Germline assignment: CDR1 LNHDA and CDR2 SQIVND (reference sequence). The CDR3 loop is CASIRFFQGAVSTSEAFF. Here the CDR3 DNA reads TGTGCCAGTATTAGATTTTTCCAGGGGGCCGTTTCTACGTCTGAAGCTTTCTTT.

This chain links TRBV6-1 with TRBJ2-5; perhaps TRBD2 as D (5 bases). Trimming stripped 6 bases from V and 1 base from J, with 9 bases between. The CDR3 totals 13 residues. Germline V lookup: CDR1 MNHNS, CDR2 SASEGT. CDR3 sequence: CASRGRGQETQYF. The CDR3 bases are TGTGCCAGCAGGGGTCGGGGCCAAGAGACCCAGTACTTC.